One TCR beta chain is described in this entry. The data were produced by immunoSEQ multiplex PCR, yet TCRdb's version contains in-frame clones alone and is incomplete. The sample contains about 1.4 million clones, roughly 96% of which appear only once. The V gene lost 4 bases and the J gene lost 5 bases, with 5 bases spanning the gap. CDR3 length equals 11 residues. Germline V gene data show CDR1 as MNHEY and CDR2 as SVGAGI. The data stem from a study of shared clonotypes between healthy human individuals. The specimen sequenced was naive CD4+ T cells sorted from blood. Subset meaning: CD45RA+ positively selected. The chain recombines TRBV6-5 with TRBJ2-5; D not resolved. This sequence was found in a man aged 25 to 40 in good health. The CDR3, as DNA: TGTGCCAGCAGTTTACGTGAGACCCAGTACTTC. This encodes CASSLRETQYF.